The rows below give T cell receptor beta chains drawn from one sample of a study of blood T cell repertoires in COVID-19. The table came from immunoSEQ multiplex PCR; TCRdb's copy has only in-frame clones and leaves some out. The sample has more than 150,000 clones, around 80% seen once. The sample consisted of peripheral blood. These receptors came from a woman aged 80 or over with active or convalescent COVID-19. The CDR3 runs from the conserved cysteine through the conserved F or W. The D gene is left open where the match is weak. Rows may omit the clone size; those that give it use once, few, many or a size class.

V gene,D gene,CDR3 length,J gene,clone size,CDR3 DNA,CDR3 protein
TRBV7-9,-,15,TRBJ2-3,-,TGTGCCAGCAGCTTAGACGGGAGAGACACAGATACGCAGTATTTT,CASSLDGRDTDTQYF
TRBV11-2,-,12,TRBJ1-2,-,TGTGCCAGCAGCTTCGATAGAGGAAGCTACACCTTC,CASSFDRGSYTF
TRBV4-2,-,13,TRBJ1-1,-,TGTGCCACCCTCTCAGGGGTGAACACTGAAGCTTTCTTT,CATLSGVNTEAFF
TRBV5-1,TRBD1,15,TRBJ1-2,-,TGCGCCAGCAGCTCTGGGACAGGGGTAGAGTATGGCTACACCTTC,CASSSGTGVEYGYTF
TRBV6-6,-,16,TRBJ1-5,-,TGTGCCAGCAGCTCTAAGGCGAAGGGGAGCAATCAGCCCCAGCATTTT,CASSSKAKGSNQPQHF
TRBV7-9,-,15,TRBJ2-3,few,TGTGCCAGCAGCTTCTCCAGCCCGGGAACGGATACGCAGTATTTT,CASSFSSPGTDTQYF
TRBV6-1,-,15,TRBJ1-5,-,TGTGCCAGCAGTGAACTAGGTTATAGCAATCAGCCCCAGCATTTT,CASSELGYSNQPQHF
TRBV6-2/TRBV6-3,-,16,TRBJ2-7,-,TGTGCCAGCAGTTACTCGGTCAGGCAGTATACCTACGAGCAGTACTTC,CASSYSVRQYTYEQYF
TRBV4-2,-,20,TRBJ1-5,-,TGTGCCAGCAGCCAAGATGGGGGGTGGGGAGGGCAATATAGCAATCAGCCCCAGCATTTT,CASSQDGGWGGQYSNQPQHF
TRBV27,TRBD2,17,TRBJ2-1,-,TGTGCCAGCAGTTTATTTTCTAGCGGGGGATCCTACAATGAGCAGTTCTTC,CASSLFSSGGSYNEQFF
TRBV5-1,TRBD1,14,TRBJ2-7,-,TGCGCCAGCAGCCCAGGGACAGGACTCTACGAGCAGTACTTC,CASSPGTGLYEQYF
TRBV18,TRBD1,15,TRBJ1-4,-,TGTGCCAGCTCACCACCGGGACAGCGTAATGAAAAACTGTTTTTT,CASSPPGQRNEKLFF
TRBV6-1,-,14,TRBJ1-1,-,TGTGCCAGCAGTCGCAGACAGGTAAACACTGAAGCTTTCTTT,CASSRRQVNTEAFF
TRBV19,-,15,TRBJ1-5,-,TGTGCCAGTAGTATGGCAGGGTACGGCAATCAGCCCCAGCATTTT,CASSMAGYGNQPQHF
TRBV18,TRBD1,16,TRBJ2-7,-,TGTGCCAGCTCACCACCCCATGGGACAGAGAGCTACGAGCAGTACTTC,CASSPPHGTESYEQYF
TRBV6-2/TRBV6-3,TRBD1,17,TRBJ2-7,few,TGTGCCAGCAGTTACACCCTAACAGGGGAGAGCTCCTACGAGCAGTACTTC,CASSYTLTGESSYEQYF
TRBV2,-,14,TRBJ2-1,-,TGTGCCAGCAGTGAGCGGGCGTCATACAATGAGCAGTTCTTC,CASSERASYNEQFF
TRBV5-1,-,17,TRBJ2-3,-,TGCGCCAGCAGCCCGGGTGACATCGGCGGGGTCTCAGATACGCAGTATTTT,CASSPGDIGGVSDTQYF
TRBV7-8,TRBD1,15,TRBJ1-6,-,TGTGCCAGCAGCCCGAGCCGGGACAGGGGATCACCCCTCCACTTT,CASSPSRDRGSPLHF
TRBV25-1,-,14,TRBJ2-3,-,TGTGCCAGCAGTGGAGGGTGGGGCACAGATACGCAGTATTTT,CASSGGWGTDTQYF
TRBV20-1,TRBD2,14,TRBJ2-1,-,TGCAGTGCTAGTCGGGGGGAAACTAGGAATGAGCAGTTCTTC,CSASRGETRNEQFF
TRBV9,-,14,TRBJ1-2,-,TGTGCCAGCAGCGTAGGGCAGGGTGCCTATGGCTACACCTTC,CASSVGQGAYGYTF
TRBV18,TRBD1,16,TRBJ2-2,-,TGTGCCAGCTCACCACGACAGGGGCCGAACACCGGGGAGCTGTTTTTT,CASSPRQGPNTGELFF
TRBV29-1,TRBD1,14,TRBJ2-7,few,TGCAGCGTTGAAGACCGACAGGGCATCTACGAGCAGTACTTC,CSVEDRQGIYEQYF
TRBV5-1,-,15,TRBJ2-7,-,TGCGCCAGCAGCTCCTTGGGACTTCCCTCCTACGAGCAGTACTTC,CASSSLGLPSYEQYF
TRBV7-9,TRBD1,13,TRBJ2-1,-,TGTGCCAGCAGCTTAGCACCGGGACAGGAGCAGTTCTTC,CASSLAPGQEQFF
TRBV2,-,15,TRBJ1-1,-,TGTGCCAGCCCTTTCGGGGGGCCCATGAACACTGAAGCTTTCTTT,CASPFGGPMNTEAFF
TRBV30,-,15,TRBJ1-4,once,TGTGCCTGGAGTGTACAGGCCCCGGCCGGTGAAAAACTGTTTTTT,CAWSVQAPAGEKLFF
TRBV5-1,TRBD1,15,TRBJ1-2,-,TGCGCCAGCAGCGCGGAGGGCAGGGGGACTAGCGGCTACACCTTC,CASSAEGRGTSGYTF
TRBV6-5,TRBD1,14,TRBJ2-7,-,TGTGCCAGCAGTCTATTAGACAGGGGCTACGAGCAGTACTTC,CASSLLDRGYEQYF
TRBV21-1,-,17,TRBJ2-5,-,TGTGCCAGCAGCAAAAGGCCACGGGGGGACTTCAAAGAGACCCAGTACTTC,CASSKRPRGDFKETQYF
TRBV5-1,TRBD2,15,TRBJ2-7,-,TGCGCCAGCAGCCTTCTAGCGGGGGGGTCCTACGAGCAGTACTTC,CASSLLAGGSYEQYF
TRBV4-3,-,16,TRBJ2-7,-,TGCGCCAGCAGCCAAGAGTACGGGCAGGGGGGCTACGAGCAGTACTTC,CASSQEYGQGGYEQYF
TRBV9,-,15,TRBJ2-7,-,TGTGCCAGCAGCGTAGGCGTTAGCGGCACCTACGAGCAGTACTTC,CASSVGVSGTYEQYF
TRBV12-3/TRBV12-4,-,13,TRBJ1-4,once,TGTGCCAGCAGTTTGGTCCCGGGAGAAAAACTGTTTTTT,CASSLVPGEKLFF
TRBV6-5,TRBD2,15,TRBJ2-7,-,TGTGCCAGCAGTTTAGCGGGGACAACAACCTACGAGCAGTACTTC,CASSLAGTTTYEQYF
TRBV3-1/TRBV3-2,TRBD2,16,TRBJ2-3,-,TGTGCCAGCAGCCAAAGGGGCGCGGGGGGCCCAGATACGCAGTATTTT,CASSQRGAGGPDTQYF
TRBV5-1,TRBD1,17,TRBJ1-3,-,TGCGCCAGCAGCTTAGGGGACAGGGATTACTCTGGAAACACCATATATTTT,CASSLGDRDYSGNTIYF
TRBV5-4,-,15,TRBJ2-7,-,TGTGCCAGCAGCCGCGGGACAGCCAGCTCCTACGAGCAGTACTTC,CASSRGTASSYEQYF
TRBV6-1,-,16,TRBJ1-4,-,TGTGCCAGCAGTGATGGAAGGGGGGGATCTAATGAAAAACTGTTTTTT,CASSDGRGGSNEKLFF
TRBV6-6,-,14,TRBJ2-7,-,TGTGCCAGCAGTTACTCTCAGGGCTCCTACGAGCAGTACTTC,CASSYSQGSYEQYF
TRBV18,-,15,TRBJ1-6,-,TGTGCCAGCTCACCGACAGGATTGGACATTTCACCCCTCCACTTT,CASSPTGLDISPLHF
TRBV2,TRBD1,15,TRBJ2-2,-,TGTGCCAGCACTACGGGACAGGGGTTTACCGGGGAGCTGTTTTTT,CASTTGQGFTGELFF
TRBV28,-,15,TRBJ1-3,once,TGTGCCAGCAGTTGGATGACAGGCTCTGGAAACACCATATATTTT,CASSWMTGSGNTIYF
TRBV6-1,-,15,TRBJ2-3,-,TGTGCCAGCAGTGAGGCGGGACAGAGTACAGATACGCAGTATTTT,CASSEAGQSTDTQYF
TRBV18,-,17,TRBJ1-5,-,TGTGCCAGCTCACCTATAAAGGGACTCCTATCCAATCAGCCCCAGCATTTT,CASSPIKGLLSNQPQHF
TRBV7-2,TRBD1,15,TRBJ1-2,-,TGTGCCAGCAGCTTAGGCCCGGGACAGGGAGGTGGCTACACCTTC,CASSLGPGQGGGYTF
TRBV5-1,-,17,TRBJ2-2,-,TGCGCCAGCAGCTTGGGACCCACCCTCGGGGACACCGGGGAGCTGTTTTTT,CASSLGPTLGDTGELFF
TRBV7-2,TRBD1,13,TRBJ1-1,-,TGTGCCAGCAGCTCACAGGGGGGCGCTGAAGCTTTCTTT,CASSSQGGAEAFF
TRBV6-5,-,15,TRBJ1-1,-,TGTGCCAGCAGTCGCGACAGACACTCGAACACTGAAGCTTTCTTT,CASSRDRHSNTEAFF
TRBV18,-,13,TRBJ1-5,-,TGTGCCAGCTCACCAACTATGAGTCAGCCCCAGCATTTT,CASSPTMSQPQHF